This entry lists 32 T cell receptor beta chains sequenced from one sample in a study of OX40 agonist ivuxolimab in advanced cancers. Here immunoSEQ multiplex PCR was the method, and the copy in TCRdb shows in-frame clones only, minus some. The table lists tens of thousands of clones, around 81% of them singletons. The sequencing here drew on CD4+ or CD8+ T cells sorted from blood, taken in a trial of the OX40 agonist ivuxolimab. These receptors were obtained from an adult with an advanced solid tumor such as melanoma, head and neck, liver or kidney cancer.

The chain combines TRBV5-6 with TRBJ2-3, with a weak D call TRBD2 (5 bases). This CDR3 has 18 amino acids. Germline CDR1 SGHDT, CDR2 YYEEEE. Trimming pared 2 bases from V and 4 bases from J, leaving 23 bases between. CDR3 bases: TGTGCCAGCAGCTTTGGCCTCTCCGTTCTTGTGCGGGCAGATACGCAGTATTTT. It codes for CASSFGLSVLVRADTQYF.

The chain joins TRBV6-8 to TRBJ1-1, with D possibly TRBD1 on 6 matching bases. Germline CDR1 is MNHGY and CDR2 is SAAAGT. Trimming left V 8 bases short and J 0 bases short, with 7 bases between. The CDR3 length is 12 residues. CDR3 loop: CASEGVNTEAFF. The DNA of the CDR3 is TGTGCCAGCGAGGGGGTGAACACTGAAGCTTTCTTT.

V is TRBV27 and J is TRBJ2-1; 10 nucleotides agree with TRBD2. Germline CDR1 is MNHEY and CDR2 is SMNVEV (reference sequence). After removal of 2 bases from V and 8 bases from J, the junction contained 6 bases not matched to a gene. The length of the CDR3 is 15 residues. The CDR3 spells CASSLEREGWDEQFF. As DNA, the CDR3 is TGTGCCAGCAGTTTAGAGCGGGAGGGTTGGGATGAGCAGTTCTTC.

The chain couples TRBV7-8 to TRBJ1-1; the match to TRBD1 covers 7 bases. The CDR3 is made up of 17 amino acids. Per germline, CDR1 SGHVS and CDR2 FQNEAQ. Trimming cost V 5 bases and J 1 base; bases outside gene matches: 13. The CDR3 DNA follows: TGTGCCAGCAGCCCGGGACAGCCTATAGATTCGAACACTGAAGCTTTCTTT. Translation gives CASSPGQPIDSNTEAFF.

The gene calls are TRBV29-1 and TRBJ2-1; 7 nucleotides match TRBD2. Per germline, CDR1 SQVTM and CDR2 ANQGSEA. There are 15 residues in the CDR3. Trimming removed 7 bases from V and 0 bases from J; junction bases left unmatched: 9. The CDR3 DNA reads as TGCAGCGCCGCCGGGGGGAGCCTCTCCTACAATGAGCAGTTCTTC. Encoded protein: CSAAGGSLSYNEQFF.

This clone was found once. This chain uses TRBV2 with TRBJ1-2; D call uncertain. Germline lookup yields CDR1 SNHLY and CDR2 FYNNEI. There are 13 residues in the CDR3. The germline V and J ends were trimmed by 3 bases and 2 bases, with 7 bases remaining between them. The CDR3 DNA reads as TGTGCCAGCAGTGATGTGCGGAACTATGGCTACACCTTC. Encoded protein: CASSDVRNYGYTF.

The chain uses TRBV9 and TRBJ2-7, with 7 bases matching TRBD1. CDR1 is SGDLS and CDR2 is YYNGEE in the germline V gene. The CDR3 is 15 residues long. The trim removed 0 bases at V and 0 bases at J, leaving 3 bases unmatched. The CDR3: CASSVGQGPSYEQYF. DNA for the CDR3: TGTGCCAGCAGCGTAGGACAGGGACCCTCCTACGAGCAGTACTTC.

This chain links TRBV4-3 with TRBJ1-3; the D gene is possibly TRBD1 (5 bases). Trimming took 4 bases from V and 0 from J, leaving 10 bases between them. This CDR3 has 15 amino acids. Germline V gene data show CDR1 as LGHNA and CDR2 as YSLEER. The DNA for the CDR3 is TGCGCCAGCAGCCGGGACGTTATCTCTGGAAACACCATATATTTT. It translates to CASSRDVISGNTIYF.

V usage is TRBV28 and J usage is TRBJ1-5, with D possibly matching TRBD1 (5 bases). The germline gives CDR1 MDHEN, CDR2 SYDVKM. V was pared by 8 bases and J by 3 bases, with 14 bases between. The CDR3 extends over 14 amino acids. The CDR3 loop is CASLKAGFNQPQHF. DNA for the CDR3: TGTGCCAGCCTTAAGGCAGGGTTCAATCAGCCCCAGCATTTT. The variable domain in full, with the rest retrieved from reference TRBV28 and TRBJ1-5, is DVKVTQSSRYLVKRTGEKVFLECVQDMDHENMFWYRQDPGLGLRLIYFSYDVKMKEKGDIPEGYSVSREKKERFSLILESASTNQTSMYLCASLKAGFNQPQHFGDGTRLSIL.

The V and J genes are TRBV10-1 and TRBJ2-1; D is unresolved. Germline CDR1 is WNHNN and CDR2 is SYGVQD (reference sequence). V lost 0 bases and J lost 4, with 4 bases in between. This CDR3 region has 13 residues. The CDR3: CASSESGYNEQFF. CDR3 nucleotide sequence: TGCGCCAGCAGTGAGTCGGGGTACAATGAGCAGTTCTTC.

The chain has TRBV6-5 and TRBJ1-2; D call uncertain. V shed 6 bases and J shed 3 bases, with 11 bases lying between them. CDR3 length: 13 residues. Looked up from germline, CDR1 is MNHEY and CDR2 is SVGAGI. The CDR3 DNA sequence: TGTGCCAGCAGACTACAGCATTACTATGGCTACACCTTC. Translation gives CASRLQHYYGYTF.

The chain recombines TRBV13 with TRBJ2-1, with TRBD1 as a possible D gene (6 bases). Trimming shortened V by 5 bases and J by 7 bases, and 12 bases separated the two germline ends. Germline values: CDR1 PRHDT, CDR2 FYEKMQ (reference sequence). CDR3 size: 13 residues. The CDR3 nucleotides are TGTGCCAGCAGCCCGGACAGCAGTAATGAGCAGTTCTTC. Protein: CASSPDSSNEQFF.

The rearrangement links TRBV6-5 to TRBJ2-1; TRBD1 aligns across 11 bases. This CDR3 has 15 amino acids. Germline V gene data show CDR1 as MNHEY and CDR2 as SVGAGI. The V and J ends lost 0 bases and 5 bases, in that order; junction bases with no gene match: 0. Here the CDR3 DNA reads TGTGCCAGCAGTTACTCGGGACAGGGGGACAATGAGCAGTTCTTC. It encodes CASSYSGQGDNEQFF.

The CDR3 nucleotides are TGTGCCAGCAGTGTACAGGGTGACAATGAGCAGTTCTTC. Encoded protein: CASSVQGDNEQFF. The rearrangement links TRBV27 to TRBJ2-1; D perhaps matches TRBD1 (6 bases). The CDR3 totals 13 residues. Trimming took 5 bases from V and 5 from J, leaving 10 bases between them. Per germline, CDR1 MNHEY and CDR2 SMNVEV (reference sequence).

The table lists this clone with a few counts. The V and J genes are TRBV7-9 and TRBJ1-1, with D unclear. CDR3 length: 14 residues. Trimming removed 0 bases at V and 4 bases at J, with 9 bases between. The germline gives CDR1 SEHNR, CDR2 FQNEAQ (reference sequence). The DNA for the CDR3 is TGTGCCAGCAGCTTAGCGATTGGTGGCACTGAAGCTTTCTTT. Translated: CASSLAIGGTEAFF.

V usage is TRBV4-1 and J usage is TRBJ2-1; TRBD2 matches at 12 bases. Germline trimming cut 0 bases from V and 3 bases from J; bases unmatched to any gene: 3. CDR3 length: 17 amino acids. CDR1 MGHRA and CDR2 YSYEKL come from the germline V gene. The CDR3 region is CASSQETGLAGYNEQFF. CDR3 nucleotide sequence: TGCGCCAGCAGCCAAGAAACGGGACTAGCGGGCTACAATGAGCAGTTCTTC.

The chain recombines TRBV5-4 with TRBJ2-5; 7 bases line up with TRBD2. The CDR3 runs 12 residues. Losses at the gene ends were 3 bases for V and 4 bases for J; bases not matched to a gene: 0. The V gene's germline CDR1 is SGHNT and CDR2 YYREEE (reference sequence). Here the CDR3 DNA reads TGTGCCAGCAGCTGGGGGGGAGAGACCCAGTACTTC. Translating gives CASSWGGETQYF.

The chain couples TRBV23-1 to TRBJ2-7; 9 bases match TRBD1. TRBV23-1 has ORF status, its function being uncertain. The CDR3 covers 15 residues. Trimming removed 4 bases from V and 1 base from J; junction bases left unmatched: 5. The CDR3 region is CASSRQGGSSYEQYV. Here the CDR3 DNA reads TGCGCCAGCAGTCGACAGGGGGGTTCGTCCTACGAGCAGTACGTC.

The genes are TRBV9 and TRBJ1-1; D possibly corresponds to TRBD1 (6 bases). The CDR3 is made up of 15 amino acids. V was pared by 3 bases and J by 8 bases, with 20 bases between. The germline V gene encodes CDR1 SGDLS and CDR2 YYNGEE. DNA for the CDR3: TGTGCCAGCAGCGAGTCGGGGAGCCCAGGGGCCGAAGCTTTCTTT. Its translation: CASSESGSPGAEAFF.

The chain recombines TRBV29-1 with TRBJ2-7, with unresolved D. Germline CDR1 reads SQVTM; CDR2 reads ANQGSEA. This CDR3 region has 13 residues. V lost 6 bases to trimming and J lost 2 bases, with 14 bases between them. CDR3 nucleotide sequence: TGCAGCGTATCCCCGACCGCCCCCTACGAGCAGTACTTC. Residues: CSVSPTAPYEQYF.

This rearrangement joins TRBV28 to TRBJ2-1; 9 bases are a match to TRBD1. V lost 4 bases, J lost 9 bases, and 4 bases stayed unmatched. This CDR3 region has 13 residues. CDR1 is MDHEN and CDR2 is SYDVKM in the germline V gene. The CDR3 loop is CASSSGTGREQFF. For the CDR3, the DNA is TGTGCCAGCAGTTCAGGGACAGGGCGTGAGCAGTTCTTC.

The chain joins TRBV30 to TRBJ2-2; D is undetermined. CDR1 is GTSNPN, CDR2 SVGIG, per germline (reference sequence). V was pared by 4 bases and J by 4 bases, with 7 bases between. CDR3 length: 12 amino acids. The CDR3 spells CAWTGPTGELFF. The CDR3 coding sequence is TGTGCCTGGACAGGTCCCACCGGGGAGCTGTTTTTT.

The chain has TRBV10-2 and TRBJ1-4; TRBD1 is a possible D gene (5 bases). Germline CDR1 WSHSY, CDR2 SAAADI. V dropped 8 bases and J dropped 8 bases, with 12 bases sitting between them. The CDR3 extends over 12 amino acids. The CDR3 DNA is TGCGCCAGCGGGGCAGTCGGGGAAAAACTGTTTTTT. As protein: CASGAVGEKLFF.

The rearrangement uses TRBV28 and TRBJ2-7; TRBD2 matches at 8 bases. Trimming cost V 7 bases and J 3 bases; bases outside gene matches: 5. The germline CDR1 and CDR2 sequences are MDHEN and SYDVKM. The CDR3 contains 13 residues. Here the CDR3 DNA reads TGTGCCAGCATCCTAACTAGCGGCTACGAGCAGTACTTC. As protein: CASILTSGYEQYF.

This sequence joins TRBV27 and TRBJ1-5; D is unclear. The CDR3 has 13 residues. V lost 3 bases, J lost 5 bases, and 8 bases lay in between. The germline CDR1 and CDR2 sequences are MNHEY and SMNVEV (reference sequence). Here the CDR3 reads CASSLGIYQPQHF. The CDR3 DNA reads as TGTGCCAGCAGTTTGGGGATATATCAGCCCCAGCATTTT.

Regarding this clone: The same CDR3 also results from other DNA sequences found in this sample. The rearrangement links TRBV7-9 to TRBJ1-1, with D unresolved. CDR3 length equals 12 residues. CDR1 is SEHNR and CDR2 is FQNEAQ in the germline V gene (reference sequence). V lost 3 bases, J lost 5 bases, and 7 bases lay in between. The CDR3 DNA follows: TGTGCCAGCAGCTTTGGAGATACTGAAGCTTTCTTT. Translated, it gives CASSFGDTEAFF. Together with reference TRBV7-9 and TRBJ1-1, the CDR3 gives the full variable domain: DTGVSQNPRHKITKRGQNVTFRCDPISEHNRLYWYRQTLGQGPEFLTYFQNEAQLEKSRLLSDRFSAERPKGSFSTLEIQRTEQGDSAMYLCASSFGDTEAFFGQGTRLTVV.

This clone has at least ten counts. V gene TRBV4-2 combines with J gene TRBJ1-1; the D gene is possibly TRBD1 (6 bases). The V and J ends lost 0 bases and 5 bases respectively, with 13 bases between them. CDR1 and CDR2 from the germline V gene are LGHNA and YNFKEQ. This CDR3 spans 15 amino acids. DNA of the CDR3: TGTGCCAGCAGCCAAGATTTGGGGGCTGGTACTGAAGCTTTCTTT. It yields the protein CASSQDLGAGTEAFF.

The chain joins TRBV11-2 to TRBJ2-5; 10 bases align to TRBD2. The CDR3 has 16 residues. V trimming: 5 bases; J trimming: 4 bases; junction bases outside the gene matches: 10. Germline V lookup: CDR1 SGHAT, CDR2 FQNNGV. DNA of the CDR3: TGTGCCAGCAGCCAGCAGGCTAGCGGGAGAGTAGAGACCCAGTACTTC. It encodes CASSQQASGRVETQYF.

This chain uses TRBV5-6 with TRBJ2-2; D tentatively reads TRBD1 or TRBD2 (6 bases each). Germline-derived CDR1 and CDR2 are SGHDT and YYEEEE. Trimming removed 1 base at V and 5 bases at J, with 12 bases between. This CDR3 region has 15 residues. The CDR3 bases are TGTGCCAGCAGCTTGACCAGGGGAGGAACCGGGGAGCTGTTTTTT. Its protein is CASSLTRGGTGELFF.

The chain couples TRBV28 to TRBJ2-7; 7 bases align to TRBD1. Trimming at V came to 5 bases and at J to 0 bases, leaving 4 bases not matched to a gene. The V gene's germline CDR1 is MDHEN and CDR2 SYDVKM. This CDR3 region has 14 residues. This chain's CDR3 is CASSPGQASYEQYF. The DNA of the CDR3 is TGTGCCAGCAGTCCTGGACAGGCCTCCTACGAGCAGTACTTC.

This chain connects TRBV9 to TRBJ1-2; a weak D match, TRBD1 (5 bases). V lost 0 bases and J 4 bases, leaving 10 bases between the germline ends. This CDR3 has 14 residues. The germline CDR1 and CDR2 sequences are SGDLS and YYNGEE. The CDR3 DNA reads TGTGCCAGCAGCGTAGAAGGGGACGGCTATGGCTACACCTTC. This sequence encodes CASSVEGDGYGYTF.

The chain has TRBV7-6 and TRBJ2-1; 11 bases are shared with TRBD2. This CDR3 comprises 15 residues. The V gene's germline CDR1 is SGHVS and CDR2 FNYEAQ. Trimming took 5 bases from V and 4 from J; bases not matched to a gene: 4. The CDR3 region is CASSPGTSGYNEQFF. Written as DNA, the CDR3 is TGTGCCAGCAGCCCGGGGACTAGCGGTTACAATGAGCAGTTCTTC.